This T cell receptor (beta chain) originates from a study of T cells in Graves' hyperthyroidism and ophthalmopathy. Amplified TCR beta CDR3 regions came from RNA transcripts. HTBI primers were the set used in a first-round RT-PCR of the TCR CDR3. TCRdb re-analysed the multiplex PCR reads in MiXCR, keeping a single row per CDR3 protein. The sample lists 300,000 to 450,000 distinct CDR3 sequences; 14% were seen once. The sample taken for sequencing was blood. The origin of this receptor is a woman aged 25 to 39 with Graves' ophthalmopathy.

The DNA of the CDR3 is TGTGCCTGGGCGACGAGCTCCTATAATTCACCCCTCCACTTT. Its protein product is CAWATSSYNSPLHF. The chain combines TRBV30 with TRBJ1-6, with D uncertain. There are 14 residues in the CDR3. V lost 5 bases, J lost 0 bases, and 8 bases lay in between. CDR1 is GTSNPN and CDR2 is SVGIG in the germline V gene (reference sequence).